The present T cell receptor (beta chain) was sequenced within a study of cytomegalovirus exposure and HLA in healthy donors. Trimming took 5 bases from V and 8 from J, leaving 18 bases between them. This CDR3 is 14 amino acids long. Germline-derived CDR1 and CDR2 are MNHEY and SMNVEV (reference sequence). In regard to this clone: The antigen remains undetermined.

In the PCR, 60 Vbeta and 13 Jbeta primers were used. The repertoire was sequenced with immunoSEQ multiplex PCR; TCRdb's copy has only in-frame clones and lacks some. Here the sample table reports approximately 200,000 clones. Broader study findings: The authors later found TCR association rates varying by HLA locus, with DRB1 most and HLA-C fewest. The study dropped some indistinguishable V segments, TRBV6-2 and TRBV6-3 among them.

The receptor was derived from a boy between 10 and 17 years old in good health and CMV-seronegative. Specimen: PBMCs. The chain links TRBV27 to TRBJ1-2, with D uncertain. In DNA, the CDR3 is TGTGCCAGCAGTCCCCGGCCGTCAGCGGGCGGCTACACCTTC. Translating it yields CASSPRPSAGGYTF.